Shown below are 30 T cell receptor beta chains from a single sample sequenced in a study of T cell changes during pregnancy in multiple sclerosis. The method was immunoSEQ multiplex PCR; TCRdb's version includes in-frame clones alone and lacks a portion of them. Of tens of thousands of clones listed, approximately 92% are singletons. The sequenced sample was peripheral blood, obtained in the second trimester of pregnancy. These receptors came from a female donor with multiple sclerosis, enrolled in a pregnancy study.

This chain links TRBV6-1 with TRBJ1-5, with D maybe TRBD1 (5 bases). Germline V gene lookup returns CDR1 MNHNS and CDR2 SASEGT. The CDR3 runs to 13 residues. The V gene lost 6 bases and the J gene lost 4 bases, with 10 bases spanning the gap. The CDR3 nucleotides are TGTGCCAGCAGGGGACTTAGAAATCAGCCCCAGCATTTT. It is translated as CASRGLRNQPQHF.

The chain combines TRBV9 with TRBJ1-2; the D is unclear. Per the germline V gene, CDR1 is SGDLS and CDR2 is YYNGEE. This CDR3 spans 13 amino acids. V dropped 4 bases and J dropped 2 bases, with 9 bases sitting between them. CDR3 coding DNA: TGTGCCAGCAGCCTAGGAAGCAACTATGGCTACACCTTC. Translating gives CASSLGSNYGYTF.

The genes are TRBV27 and TRBJ1-1; no clear D. The CDR3 is made up of 15 amino acids. Trimming took 2 bases from V and 4 from J, leaving 14 bases between them. The germline V gene has CDR1 MNHEY and CDR2 SMNVEV (reference sequence). As DNA, the CDR3 is TGTGCCAGCAGTTTACGCGGGCCCTGGGGCACTGAAGCTTTCTTT. Translation gives CASSLRGPWGTEAFF.

This rearrangement joins TRBV18 to TRBJ2-1; perhaps TRBD1 as D (5 bases). V lost 3 bases, J lost 4 bases, and 13 bases lay in between. The germline gives CDR1 KGHSH, CDR2 LQKENI. The CDR3 length is 15 residues. CDR3 residues: CASSPQGMTYNEQFF. The DNA of the CDR3 is TGTGCCAGCTCACCCCAGGGAATGACTTACAATGAGCAGTTCTTC.

This chain uses TRBV6-5 with TRBJ2-7; 7 positions match TRBD1. This CDR3 contains 15 residues. The J segment lost 6 bases and the V segment lost 2 bases, leaving 10 bases of the junction unmatched. Germline V gives CDR1 MNHEY, CDR2 SVGAGI. Written as DNA, the CDR3 is TGTGCCAGCAGTTACACGAGACAGGGTATGGGCGAGCAGTACTTC. Its protein is CASSYTRQGMGEQYF.

The rearrangement uses TRBV10-3 and TRBJ1-6; TRBD1 aligns across 11 bases. Germline CDR1 is ENHRY and CDR2 is SYGVKD. The J segment lost 6 bases and the V segment lost 10 bases, leaving 5 bases of the junction unmatched. The length of the CDR3 is 14 residues. The CDR3 here is CASGQGAGNSPLHF. DNA of the CDR3: TGTGCCAGTGGACAGGGGGCGGGTAATTCACCCCTCCACTTT.

The chain links TRBV7-2 to TRBJ2-3; D uncertain. Trimming took off 2 bases at V and 0 bases at J, with 12 bases between the two ends. Germline V gene lookup returns CDR1 SGHTA and CDR2 FQGNSA. This CDR3 has 16 residues. The CDR3 nucleotides read TGTGCCAGCAGCTTATATTTAGCAGCTAGCACAGATACGCAGTATTTT. This translates into CASSLYLAASTDTQYF.

This rearrangement joins TRBV2 to TRBJ1-5; perhaps TRBD1 as D (6 bases). The germline gives CDR1 SNHLY, CDR2 FYNNEI. The CDR3 covers 16 residues. Trimming pared 2 bases from V and 6 bases from J, leaving 17 bases between. In DNA, the CDR3 is TGTGCCAGCAGTGAAAGGACCTGGACAGAAGGTCAGCCCCAGCATTTT. Encoded protein: CASSERTWTEGQPQHF.

The chain couples TRBV4-1 to TRBJ2-5; 12 nucleotides align to TRBD2. V lost 4 bases to trimming and J lost 5 bases; unmatched junction nucleotides: 5. There are 15 residues in the CDR3. Germline-derived CDR1 and CDR2 are MGHRA and YSYEKL. The CDR3 protein is CASSLGLAGYETQYF. DNA of the CDR3: TGCGCCAGCAGCCTAGGACTAGCGGGGTATGAGACCCAGTACTTC.

This clone appeared a few times. One junction end disagrees with the germline gene, perhaps due to a read error. V usage is TRBV4-1 and J usage is TRBJ1-1; D may be TRBD1 (5 bases). Per the germline V gene, CDR1 is MGHRA and CDR2 is YSYEKL. CDR3 length equals 11 residues. CDR3 sequence (DNA): TGCGCCAGCAGCGAAGACAGTGAAGCTTTCTTT. Translation gives CASSEDSEAFF.

The chain couples TRBV5-6 to TRBJ1-2; a possible D gene is TRBD1 (5 bases). Germline CDR1 SGHDT, CDR2 YYEEEE. The CDR3 runs to 12 residues. Trimming cost V 5 bases and J 1 base, with 6 bases left between them. The CDR3: CASRDNNYGYTF. CDR3 DNA: TGTGCCAGCAGGGACAATAACTATGGCTACACCTTC.

The chain has TRBV19 and TRBJ2-5; tentative D call: TRBD1 (5 bases). The CDR3 covers 13 residues. Trimming removed 5 bases from V and 0 bases from J, with 7 bases in between. The germline V gene has CDR1 LNHDA and CDR2 SQIVND (reference sequence). The CDR3 DNA follows: TGTGCCAGTAGTTCAGGGAACCAAGAGACCCAGTACTTC. This codes for CASSSGNQETQYF.

V and J are TRBV7-9 and TRBJ2-1, with 8 bases matching TRBD1. CDR1 is SEHNR, CDR2 FQNEAQ, per germline (reference sequence). The CDR3 extends over 14 amino acids. J gave up 10 bases and V 5 bases, and 10 bases lay outside the gene matches. The CDR3 DNA follows: TGTGCCAGCAGCCCCGGACAGGGAGAGAGGGAGCAGTTCTTC. It is translated as CASSPGQGEREQFF.

This sequence joins TRBV11-2 and TRBJ2-4, with 12 positions matching TRBD1. From germline, CDR1 is SGHAT and CDR2 FQNNGV. The CDR3 covers 17 residues. V lost 6 bases, J lost 8 bases, and 14 bases stayed unmatched. CDR3 amino acids: CASRRPGQGASRDIQYF. The CDR3 DNA reads TGTGCCAGCAGGCGTCCGGGACAGGGGGCCTCTAGGGACATTCAGTACTTC.

The chain uses TRBV6-6 and TRBJ2-2; a weak D match, TRBD1 (6 bases). The V end lost 5 bases, the J end lost 1 base, and 11 bases lay between the germline ends. The CDR3 is made up of 15 amino acids. The germline V gene encodes CDR1 MNHNY and CDR2 SVGAGI (reference sequence). The CDR3 DNA reads TGTGCCAGCAGTCCAACGACAGGGAACACCGGGGAGCTGTTTTTT. The encoded protein is CASSPTTGNTGELFF.

This chain connects TRBV19 to TRBJ1-3; perhaps TRBD1 as D (6 bases). Between the trimmed V and J ends, which lost 9 bases and 7 bases, there was a span of 16 bases. CDR3 size: 13 residues. CDR1 is LNHDA and CDR2 is SQIVND in the germline V gene (reference sequence). The CDR3 reads CASAGVRWNTIYF. CDR3 nucleotide sequence: TGTGCCAGCGCAGGGGTAAGGTGGAACACCATATATTTT.

V is TRBV7-9 and J is TRBJ2-5, with 10 bases matching TRBD2. CDR3 length equals 15 residues. The V gene's germline CDR1 is SEHNR and CDR2 FQNEAQ (reference sequence). Trimming at V came to 1 base and at J to 5 bases, leaving 4 bases not matched to a gene. CDR3 nucleotides: TGTGCCAGCAGCTTAGTTACTAGCGGGGCGGAGACCCAGTACTTC. It is translated as CASSLVTSGAETQYF.

The V call is TRBV7-2, the J call TRBJ2-4, with 13 bases matching TRBD2. The germline gives CDR1 SGHTA, CDR2 FQGNSA. V gave up 0 bases and J gave up 0 bases; unmatched junction bases: 8. The CDR3 is 20 residues long. The CDR3 DNA follows: TGTGCCAGCAGCTTAGCAGGGGGACTAGCGGGACAACTAGCCAAAAACATTCAGTACTTC. Encoded protein: CASSLAGGLAGQLAKNIQYF.

The J gene is TRBJ1-1, the V gene TRBV9; D remains ambiguous. CDR1 and CDR2 from the germline V gene are SGDLS and YYNGEE. The V end lost 3 bases, the J end lost 0 bases, and 9 bases lay between the germline ends. The CDR3 runs to 14 residues. CDR3 residues: CASSGGVMNTEAFF. The CDR3 DNA reads TGTGCCAGCAGCGGAGGAGTTATGAACACTGAAGCTTTCTTT.

V and J are TRBV5-1 and TRBJ2-2, with D possibly TRBD2 on 5 matching bases. Germline V lookup: CDR1 SGHRS, CDR2 YFSETQ. The CDR3 loop spans 16 amino acids. The germline V and J ends were trimmed by 2 bases and 6 bases, with 17 bases remaining between them. CDR3 sequence: CASSFLVGVIPGELFF. As DNA, the CDR3 is TGCGCCAGCAGCTTTCTCGTCGGGGTAATACCCGGGGAGCTGTTTTTT.

V gene TRBV7-9 combines with J gene TRBJ2-5, with TRBD2 identical over 11 bases. The V segment lost 5 bases and the J segment 1 base; nucleotides outside the gene matches: 9. The CDR3 covers 17 residues. From germline, CDR1 is SEHNR and CDR2 FQNEAQ (reference sequence). Here the CDR3 reads CASSPGTSGLIQETQYF. The CDR3 coding sequence is TGTGCCAGCAGCCCCGGGACTAGCGGACTGATCCAAGAGACCCAGTACTTC.

The chain is built from TRBV27 and TRBJ1-1; D is unresolved. The CDR3 is made up of 11 amino acids. Trimming stripped 8 bases from V and 10 bases from J, with 14 bases between. Germline CDR1 and CDR2: MNHEY and SMNVEV (reference sequence). CDR3 DNA sequence: TGTGCCAGCGGTTACATGGGAGTAGCTTTCTTT. Translating gives CASGYMGVAFF.

This chain links TRBV7-9 with TRBJ2-2; D not resolved. CDR3 length: 13 residues. Germline CDR1 is SEHNR and CDR2 is FQNEAQ (reference sequence). Trimming shortened V by 5 bases and J by 4 bases, and 8 bases separated the two germline ends. CDR3 residues: CASSEYSTGELFF. The CDR3 DNA is TGTGCCAGCAGCGAATACAGCACCGGGGAGCTGTTTTTT.

The chain joins TRBV6-1 to TRBJ2-7; TRBD1 aligns across 7 bases. The V segment lost 4 bases and the J segment 2 bases; nucleotides outside the gene matches: 5. CDR3 size: 14 residues. CDR1 and CDR2 from the germline V gene are MNHNS and SASEGT. The CDR3 region is CASSGLGQTYEQYF. CDR3 in DNA: TGTGCCAGCAGTGGACTGGGACAGACCTACGAGCAGTACTTC.

This chain links TRBV5-1 with TRBJ2-7; D gene ambiguous. The germline gives CDR1 SGHRS, CDR2 YFSETQ. V was clipped by 1 base and J by 0 bases, with 8 bases between them. This CDR3 region has 14 residues. CDR3 nucleotides: TGCGCCAGCAGCTTGTCGTCCAGCTCCTACGAGCAGTACTTC. Residues: CASSLSSSSYEQYF.

This rearrangement joins TRBV30 to TRBJ1-6; TRBD1 agrees at 12 bases. Trimming took 2 bases from V and 2 from J; bases not matched to a gene: 10. Germline V lookup: CDR1 GTSNPN, CDR2 SVGIG (reference sequence). This CDR3 region has 19 residues. This chain's CDR3 is CAWSPRDRGPFPYNSPLHF. CDR3 DNA: TGTGCCTGGAGTCCCCGGGACAGGGGGCCTTTCCCCTATAATTCACCCCTCCACTTT.

V and J are TRBV19 and TRBJ1-2; 7 nucleotides agree with TRBD1. Trimming at V came to 7 bases and at J to 0 bases, leaving 11 bases not matched to a gene. From germline, CDR1 is LNHDA and CDR2 SQIVND (reference sequence). The CDR3 covers 16 residues. CDR3 region: CASTRIRDSPNYGYTF. The CDR3 region has the DNA TGTGCCAGTACCCGGATCCGGGACAGTCCTAACTATGGCTACACCTTC.

V and J are TRBV7-7 and TRBJ2-1; 8 positions agree with TRBD2. The CDR3 loop spans 15 amino acids. V lost 0 bases, J lost 7 bases, and 5 bases stayed unmatched. Germline CDR1 is SSHAT and CDR2 is FNYEAQ (reference sequence). The chain's CDR3 is CASSLASGDGNEQFF. The CDR3 bases are TGTGCCAGCAGCTTAGCTAGCGGGGATGGGAATGAGCAGTTCTTC. The whole variable domain, filled in from reference TRBV7-7 and TRBJ2-1, reads GAGVSQSPRYKVTKRGQDVTLRCDPISSHATLYWYQQALGQGPEFLTYFNYEAQPDKSGLPSDRFSAERPEGSISTLTIQRTEQRDSAMYRCASSLASGDGNEQFFGPGTRLTVL.

The chain recombines TRBV11-2 with TRBJ1-1; tentatively, D is TRBD1 (6 bases). Looked up from germline, CDR1 is SGHAT and CDR2 is FQNNGV. Trimming pared 5 bases from V and 0 bases from J, leaving 10 bases between. CDR3 length equals 14 residues. CDR3 amino acids: CASSETGMNTEAFF. The CDR3, as DNA: TGTGCCAGCAGCGAAACAGGGATGAACACTGAAGCTTTCTTT. Drawing the rest from reference TRBV11-2 and TRBJ1-1, the complete variable domain is EAGVAQSPRYKIIEKRQSVAFWCNPISGHATLYWYQQILGQGPKLLIQFQNNGVVDDSQLPKDRFSAERLKGVDSTLKIQPAKLEDSAVYLCASSETGMNTEAFFGQGTRLTVV.

The chain has TRBV10-3 and TRBJ1-5; 7 bases are shared with TRBD1. CDR1 and CDR2 (germline): ENHRY, SYGVKD. CDR3 size: 15 residues. With 10 bases clipped from V and 1 base from J, the junction kept 10 bases outside the gene matches. The CDR3, as DNA: TGTGCCACGGGAGGGGGCGAAAGGAGCAATCAGCCCCAGCATTTT. It translates to CATGGGERSNQPQHF.